The 24 T cell receptor beta chains in this list originate from one sample, sequenced in a study of regulatory T cells in long-lasting Graves disease (dated by TCRdb to 2020 to 2023). Library method: multiplex PCR. TCRdb shows the sequencer as Illumina HiSeq 4000. iRepertoire HTBI primers and Arm-PCR amplification of CDR3 regions were used to construct TCR beta libraries. TCRdb reworked the public reads: Q25 trimming with fastp, MiXCR clone assembly, productive beta chains retained. For every CDR3 protein sequence, its rows merge into one entry that carries the most common genes and DNA. For this sample there are over 350,000 distinct CDR3 sequences; less than 25% appear just once. Of the sample, about a fifth falls within the top ten clones. The sample's time point, from its label and the paper: persistent/refractory GD, antithyroid drugs over 5 years with positive TRAb. RNA was extracted from PBMCs in TRIzol for both TCR sequencing and RNA sequencing.

This specimen consisted of peripheral blood mononuclear cells (PBMCs), obtained when the disease was refractory, from a patient treated with antithyroid drugs. These receptors were taken from a female donor with Graves disease.

This clonotype was picked up many times. The V call is TRBV3-1, the J call TRBJ2-5, with TRBD2 matching over 8 bases. Germline loops: CDR1 LGHDT, CDR2 YNNKEL (reference sequence). This CDR3 comprises 17 residues. V dropped 2 bases and J dropped 4; count of bases not matched to a gene: 12. The CDR3 nucleotides read TGTGCCAGCAGCCAAAAGGCGGGGGGCGTGGGTGGAGAGACCCAGTACTTC. It translates to CASSQKAGGVGGETQYF.

The chain links TRBV10-3 to TRBJ2-7; TRBD1 matches 10 bases. Germline V CDR1 and CDR2: ENHRY, SYGVKD. V lost 5 bases to trimming and J lost 4 bases; unmatched junction nucleotides: 14. There are 17 residues in the CDR3. The CDR3 spells CAISPISETGGLYEQYF. The CDR3 DNA sequence: TGTGCCATCAGTCCTATTAGTGAGACAGGGGGCCTGTACGAGCAGTACTTC.

The sample holds one count of this clonotype. The chain recombines TRBV30 with TRBJ1-6, with D maybe TRBD1 (6 bases). This CDR3 has 12 residues. V was cut by 3 bases and J by 7 bases, with 7 bases left in between. Germline CDR1 reads GTSNPN; CDR2 reads SVGIG (reference sequence). CDR3 sequence reads: CAWRGQNSPLHF. CDR3 in DNA: TGTGCCTGGAGGGGACAAAATTCACCCCTCCACTTT.

V gene TRBV2 combines with J gene TRBJ2-7; perhaps TRBD1 as D (5 bases). CDR1 and CDR2 (germline): SNHLY, FYNNEI. The CDR3 covers 15 residues. V was trimmed by 6 bases and J by 7 bases, leaving 22 bases between them. CDR3 nucleotides: TGTGCCAGCAGCTTCGGCGCTTCAGGGTTCGATGAGCAGTACTTC. Residues: CASSFGASGFDEQYF.

The V gene is TRBV4-1, the J gene TRBJ1-2; D unclear. In germline, CDR1 is MGHRA, CDR2 YSYEKL. This CDR3 is built from 13 residues. Trimming took off 0 bases at V and 10 bases at J, with 12 bases between the two ends. As DNA, the CDR3 is TGCGCCAGCAGCCAAGATGACGGGCTAGCCTACACCTTC. It yields the protein CASSQDDGLAYTF.

The chain employs TRBV12-3 or TRBV12-4 and TRBJ1-1; D is unclear. V lost 3 bases and J 4 bases, leaving 9 bases between the germline ends. The CDR3 totals 13 residues. The CDR3 DNA is TGTGCCAGCAGTTTCCTAGAGGCCACTGAAGCTTTCTTT. Translated: CASSFLEATEAFF.

This clonotype has at least ten counts. The chain uses TRBV28 and TRBJ2-5, with D tentatively TRBD1 (6 bases). Trimming left V 8 bases short and J 6 bases short, with 22 bases between. The CDR3 is 15 amino acids. Germline V gene lookup returns CDR1 MDHEN and CDR2 SYDVKM. CDR3 region: CASRSHRDPTQTQYF. CDR3 bases: TGTGCCAGCCGCTCCCACAGGGACCCAACACAGACCCAGTACTTC. The whole variable domain, filled in from reference TRBV28 and TRBJ2-5, reads DVKVTQSSRYLVKRTGEKVFLECVQDMDHENMFWYRQDPGLGLRLIYFSYDVKMKEKGDIPEGYSVSREKKERFSLILESASTNQTSMYLCASRSHRDPTQTQYFGPGTRLLVL.

This clonotype showed up just a few times. The chain employs TRBV20-1 and TRBJ2-2; 9 nucleotides match TRBD2. The germline V gene has CDR1 DFQATT and CDR2 SNEGSKA (reference sequence). The CDR3 is made up of 17 amino acids. The V and J ends lost 0 bases and 5 bases, in that order; junction bases with no gene match: 10. CDR3: CSARDPAGGGRTGELFF. The CDR3 nucleotides read TGCAGTGCTAGAGATCCAGCGGGGGGCGGGAGAACCGGGGAGCTGTTTTTT.

Remarks on this clonotype: This may be a read error: a much more frequent sequence differs by one nucleotide. The chain joins TRBV12-3 or TRBV12-4 to TRBJ1-4; D is possibly TRBD1 (5 bases). This CDR3 contains 18 residues. V lost 3 bases to trimming and J lost 3 bases, with 20 bases between them. The CDR3 region has the DNA TGTGCCAGCAGTTTGGCCTCTGGGGCAGCCCCTTCTAATGAAAAACTGTTTTTT. Translating gives CASSLASGAAPSNEKLFF.

This rearrangement joins TRBV7-9 to TRBJ2-1; 8 nucleotides match TRBD2. J was trimmed by 5 bases and V by 5 bases; bases with no gene match: 8. Germline loops: CDR1 SEHNR, CDR2 FQNEAQ (reference sequence). The CDR3 length is 15 residues. CDR3 sequence reads: CASSPPTGGDNEQFF. The CDR3 DNA follows: TGTGCCAGCAGCCCCCCTACGGGAGGGGACAATGAGCAGTTCTTC.

This clonotype was seen ten or more times. The J gene is TRBJ2-7, the V gene TRBV6-2 or TRBV6-3; 7 bases are shared with TRBD1. CDR3 length equals 13 residues. J gave up 2 bases and V 5 bases, and 3 bases lay outside the gene matches. Germline-derived CDR1 and CDR2 are MNHEY and SVGEGT. The CDR3 reads CASSVDRAYEQYF. Written as DNA, the CDR3 is TGTGCCAGCAGTGTCGACAGGGCCTACGAGCAGTACTTC.

V is TRBV30 and J is TRBJ1-2; D is ambiguous. This CDR3 comprises 15 residues. CDR1 is GTSNPN and CDR2 is SVGIG in the germline V gene (reference sequence). Trimming shortened V by 0 bases and J by 5 bases, and 16 bases separated the two germline ends. The CDR3: CAWSVPSLNQYGYTF. The CDR3 nucleotides are TGTGCCTGGAGTGTACCCAGCCTCAACCAGTATGGCTACACCTTC.

This rearrangement joins TRBV6-1 to TRBJ1-5; maybe TRBD1 (6 bases). The CDR3 contains 15 residues. Germline V gene sequence: CDR1 MNHNS, CDR2 SASEGT. V was shortened by 6 bases and J by 1 base, with 13 bases between the two germline ends. The CDR3 sequence is CASSLDRRSNQPQHF. Written as DNA, the CDR3 is TGTGCCAGCAGCCTTGACAGGAGAAGCAATCAGCCCCAGCATTTT.

This clonotype was counted many times. The chain uses TRBV20-1 and TRBJ1-2; D may be TRBD1 (6 bases). The CDR3 totals 11 residues. Germline V gene sequence: CDR1 DFQATT, CDR2 SNEGSKA (reference sequence). V dropped 4 bases and J dropped 9 bases, with 12 bases sitting between them. CDR3 residues: CSAITGRSYTF. The CDR3 DNA sequence: TGCAGTGCTATTACAGGGCGAAGCTACACCTTC.

The CDR3 DNA is TGTGCCAGCAGTGTAGAAGTCGTCGATGAGCAGTTCTTC. It specifies CASSVEVVDEQFF. This chain links TRBV2 with TRBJ2-1, with unresolved D. V lost 4 bases, J lost 8 bases, and 12 bases lay in between. Per the germline V gene, CDR1 is SNHLY and CDR2 is FYNNEI. The CDR3 runs 13 residues.

The table lists this clonotype with many counts. The gene calls are TRBV12-3 or TRBV12-4 and TRBJ2-5; D call uncertain. The CDR3 extends over 15 amino acids. The V end was cut by 6 bases, the J end by 5 bases, with 19 bases between. CDR3 sequence (DNA): TGTGCCAGCAGCCCCCCTTGGCCCCAGAGGGAGACCCAGTACTTC. Protein: CASSPPWPQRETQYF.

The chain links TRBV15 to TRBJ2-1; 12 bases agree with TRBD2. Losses at the gene ends were 5 bases for V and 5 bases for J; bases not matched to a gene: 7. The CDR3 consists of 16 residues. Per the germline V gene, CDR1 is LNHNV and CDR2 is YYDKDF (reference sequence). The CDR3 DNA reads as TGTGCCACCAGCGGATTGACTAGCGGGAGTAACAATGAGCAGTTCTTC. This sequence encodes CATSGLTSGSNNEQFF.

This clonotype was counted ten times or more. This rearrangement joins TRBV7-9 to TRBJ2-5; the match to TRBD2 covers 8 bases. In germline, CDR1 is SEHNR, CDR2 FQNEAQ (reference sequence). Trimming cost V 5 bases and J 5 bases; bases outside gene matches: 7. The CDR3 totals 14 residues. The CDR3 here is CASSRTSQRETQYF. The CDR3 DNA sequence: TGTGCCAGCAGCCGGACTAGCCAACGGGAGACCCAGTACTTC.

This clonotype came up many times. This chain connects TRBV12-3 or TRBV12-4 to TRBJ2-7; 8 bases line up with TRBD1. V shed 3 bases and J 5 bases; nucleotides not matched to a gene: 9. The CDR3 is made up of 15 amino acids. CDR3 sequence reads: CASSFPDQGAHEQYF. The CDR3 DNA sequence: TGTGCCAGCAGTTTCCCCGACCAGGGGGCCCACGAGCAGTACTTC.

V is TRBV27 and J is TRBJ2-7; possibly TRBD2 for D (6 bases). Germline values: CDR1 MNHEY, CDR2 SMNVEV (reference sequence). The CDR3 covers 16 residues. Trimming took off 6 bases at V and 0 bases at J, with 18 bases between the two ends. CDR3 DNA: TGTGCCAGCAGCTCCGATGGGCGGGGCCACTCCTACGAGCAGTACTTC. Translating gives CASSSDGRGHSYEQYF.

In this sample, this clonotype turned up a few times. The CDR3 nucleotides read TGTGCCAGCAGCTTAGGACAGATATTGGGGACCCAGTACTTC. Amino acid sequence: CASSLGQILGTQYF. The gene calls are TRBV7-2 and TRBJ2-5; D is possibly TRBD1 (5 bases). The CDR3 covers 14 residues. Trimming removed 1 base from V and 7 bases from J, with 13 bases in between. Germline CDR1 SGHTA, CDR2 FQGNSA. Combining the CDR3 with reference TRBV7-2 and TRBJ2-5 gives the whole variable domain GAGVSQSPSNKVTEKGKDVELRCDPISGHTALYWYRQSLGQGLEFLIYFQGNSAPDKSGLPSDRFSAERTGGSVSTLTIQRTQQEDSAVYLCASSLGQILGTQYFGPGTRLLVL.

The chain joins TRBV9 to TRBJ2-3, with D possibly being TRBD2 (5 bases). CDR3 length: 15 amino acids. In germline, CDR1 is SGDLS, CDR2 YYNGEE. Trimming shortened V by 0 bases and J by 8 bases, and 16 bases separated the two germline ends. The CDR3 region is CASSVGGLAGGTQYF. In nucleotides, the CDR3 is TGTGCCAGCAGCGTAGGCGGGCTAGCAGGAGGTACGCAGTATTTT.

This rearrangement joins TRBV27 to TRBJ2-1; D not resolved. Germline loops: CDR1 MNHEY, CDR2 SMNVEV (reference sequence). V lost 5 bases and J lost 1, with 12 bases in between. CDR3 size: 15 residues. In nucleotides, the CDR3 is TGTGCCAGCAGTCTCCGGTTTATGTCCTACAATGAGCAGTTCTTC. Protein: CASSLRFMSYNEQFF.

This clonotype was seen more than once but under ten times. The chain employs TRBV30 and TRBJ2-7, with D tentatively TRBD1 (5 bases). CDR3 length: 13 residues. Deletions cut 1 base from V and 5 bases from J, with 12 bases between. CDR1 is GTSNPN, CDR2 SVGIG, per germline (reference sequence). CDR3 residues: CAWSGVGPNEQYF. The CDR3, as DNA: TGTGCCTGGAGTGGTGTGGGGCCCAACGAGCAGTACTTC. The whole variable domain, filled in from reference TRBV30 and TRBJ2-7, reads SQTIHQWPATLVQPVGSPLSLECTVEGTSNPNLYWYRQAAGRGLQLLFYSVGIGQISSEVPQNLSASRPQDRQFILSSKKLLLSDSGFYLCAWSGVGPNEQYFGPGTRLTVT.